Listed here are 22 T cell receptor beta chains from one sample, sequenced in a study of early T cells in non-severe SARS-CoV-2 infection. In TCRdb, the 5' RACE reads were re-called with MiXCR into one record per CDR3 protein. Found here are 65,000 to 70,000 distinct CDR3 sequences, roughly a tenth of them singletons; the top ten hold 6.4%. Specimen: whole blood. These receptors were collected from an adult who was a healthcare worker with PCR-confirmed SARS-CoV-2 infection or an uninfected control (not recorded which).

This clonotype was counted a few times. The chain couples TRBV19 to TRBJ2-7, with 7 bases aligning to TRBD1. The CDR3 is made up of 14 amino acids. The germline CDR1 and CDR2 sequences are LNHDA and SQIVND (reference sequence). With 4 bases clipped from V and 7 bases from J, the junction kept 10 bases outside the gene matches. CDR3 amino acids: CASSKGAAIGEQYF. The CDR3 DNA reads as TGTGCCAGTAGTAAGGGGGCTGCAATCGGGGAGCAGTACTTC.

This clonotype has more than one count but fewer than ten. V gene TRBV7-8 combines with J gene TRBJ2-7; 9 positions match TRBD2. The CDR3 consists of 14 residues. CDR1 is SGHVS and CDR2 is FQNEAQ in the germline V gene. With V trimmed by 5 bases and J by 3 bases, 5 bases remained unmatched. Here the CDR3 DNA reads TGTGCCAGCAGCCAGATAGCGGGGGACTACGAGCAGTACTTC. It codes for CASSQIAGDYEQYF.

This clonotype occurred a few times. J is TRBJ1-1 and V is TRBV11-2; no reliable D call. The germline V gene encodes CDR1 SGHAT and CDR2 FQNNGV. Between the trimmed V and J ends, which lost 3 bases and 2 bases, there was a span of 10 bases. This CDR3 has 14 amino acids. The chain's CDR3 is CASSFGSKNTEAFF. In DNA, the CDR3 is TGTGCCAGCAGCTTTGGCAGCAAAAACACTGAAGCTTTCTTT.

This clonotype appeared many times. The V gene is TRBV19, the J gene TRBJ1-5; D is perhaps TRBD1 (6 bases). Per the germline V gene, CDR1 is LNHDA and CDR2 is SQIVND (reference sequence). The V end lost 6 bases, the J end lost 2 bases, and 20 bases lay between the germline ends. The CDR3 is 17 amino acids. The CDR3 sequence: CASSPLNAGVGNQPQHF. In DNA form, the CDR3 reads TGTGCCAGTAGCCCATTGAACGCAGGGGTTGGCAATCAGCCCCAGCATTTT.

There are many counts of this clonotype. The chain employs TRBV2 and TRBJ2-4, with D possibly being TRBD2 (5 bases). CDR1 SNHLY and CDR2 FYNNEI come from the germline V gene. The V end was cut by 3 bases, the J end by 0 bases, with 15 bases between. The CDR3 runs 17 residues. The CDR3 bases are TGTGCCAGCAGTGAGCGGCTAGCAAAACTAGCCAAAAACATTCAGTACTTC. Protein: CASSERLAKLAKNIQYF.

This clonotype was picked up many times. As DNA, the CDR3 is TGTGCCAGCAGAACCATCTGGGCGAACACTGAAGCTTTCTTT. It translates to CASRTIWANTEAFF. This chain links TRBV27 with TRBJ1-1, with D hard to call. The ends were cut back, 6 bases at V and 1 base at J, with 12 bases in the middle. The length of the CDR3 is 14 residues. Germline CDR1 and CDR2: MNHEY and SMNVEV (reference sequence).

The chain recombines TRBV10-3 with TRBJ2-5; TRBD1 agrees at 9 bases. Germline V gene lookup returns CDR1 ENHRY and CDR2 SYGVKD. The trim removed 6 bases at V and 1 base at J, leaving 6 bases unmatched. CDR3 length: 15 amino acids. Here the CDR3 DNA reads TGTGCCATCAGAGCCGGGACAGGGACCCAAGAGACCCAGTACTTC. Translated, it gives CAIRAGTGTQETQYF.

This clonotype was counted between two and nine times. The rearrangement links TRBV7-2 to TRBJ2-1; 9 nucleotides align to TRBD1. Germline V gene sequence: CDR1 SGHTA, CDR2 FQGNSA. V lost 3 bases and J lost 7; bases outside the gene matches: 7. CDR3 length: 15 amino acids. CDR3 region: CASSFLGGTGNEQFF. The DNA of the CDR3 is TGTGCCAGCAGCTTTCTCGGCGGGACAGGGAATGAGCAGTTCTTC.

This clonotype was seen a few times. The chain combines TRBV20-1 with TRBJ2-3; unclear D gene. CDR3 length equals 13 residues. Germline-derived CDR1 and CDR2 are DFQATT and SNEGSKA (reference sequence). V was pared by 3 bases and J by 2 bases, with 9 bases between. CDR3: CSARRDPTDTQYF. CDR3 sequence (DNA): TGCAGTGCTAGGAGAGACCCCACAGATACGCAGTATTTT.

The chain joins TRBV20-1 to TRBJ2-1; D may match TRBD1 or TRBD2 (5 bases each). CDR3 length: 13 amino acids. Germline V lookup: CDR1 DFQATT, CDR2 SNEGSKA (reference sequence). Between the trimmed V and J ends, which lost 2 bases and 10 bases, there was a span of 15 bases. The CDR3, as DNA: TGCAGTGCTAGACCGGGGCCGTTGGGGGAGCAGTTCTTC. Protein: CSARPGPLGEQFF.

This chain connects TRBV28 to TRBJ1-1; tentatively, D is TRBD1 (6 bases). V was trimmed by 6 bases and J by 7 bases, leaving 12 bases between them. The CDR3 runs 12 residues. Germline-derived CDR1 and CDR2 are MDHEN and SYDVKM. This CDR3 reads CASSRYRDEAFF. The CDR3 coding sequence is TGTGCCAGCAGCCGGTACAGGGATGAAGCTTTCTTT.

This clonotype has more than one count but fewer than ten. The chain links TRBV6-5 to TRBJ2-1; D assignment may be TRBD1 or TRBD2 (5 bases each). V lost 2 bases, J lost 5 bases, and 13 bases lay in between. The CDR3 contains 15 residues. Germline values: CDR1 MNHEY, CDR2 SVGAGI. The CDR3 sequence is CASSYGGFKHNEQFF. Here the CDR3 DNA reads TGTGCCAGCAGTTACGGGGGATTTAAGCACAATGAGCAGTTCTTC.

The chain employs TRBV5-1 and TRBJ2-7, with 9 bases that match TRBD1. From germline, CDR1 is SGHRS and CDR2 YFSETQ. The length of the CDR3 is 15 residues. Trimming removed 4 bases from V and 3 bases from J; junction bases left unmatched: 8. The CDR3 reads CASSTQGTGIYEQYF. The DNA for the CDR3 is TGCGCCAGCAGCACCCAGGGGACAGGGATCTACGAGCAGTACTTC.

This clonotype occurred many times. V usage is TRBV12-3 or TRBV12-4 and J usage is TRBJ2-7; D is unresolved. The CDR3 contains 14 residues. V dropped 1 base and J dropped 2 bases, with 9 bases sitting between them. CDR3 sequence reads: CASSLGLPAYEQYF. The CDR3 nucleotides are TGTGCCAGCAGTTTAGGGCTCCCCGCCTACGAGCAGTACTTC.

This chain joins TRBV7-7 and TRBJ2-2, with TRBD2 matching 9 bases. With V trimmed by 5 bases and J by 6 bases, 10 bases remained unmatched. Looked up from germline, CDR1 is SSHAT and CDR2 is FNYEAQ (reference sequence). CDR3 length equals 16 residues. The CDR3 loop is CASSRTGTSSAGELFF. The CDR3 DNA follows: TGTGCCAGCAGCCGGACCGGGACTAGCTCTGCCGGGGAGCTGTTTTTT.

This clonotype turned up a few times. V and J are TRBV28 and TRBJ2-7, with TRBD1 identical over 8 bases. CDR1 and CDR2 (germline): MDHEN, SYDVKM. This CDR3 is built from 14 residues. With 7 bases clipped from V and 6 bases from J, the junction kept 11 bases outside the gene matches. CDR3 region: CASTNQDRVGEQYF. CDR3 nucleotides: TGTGCCAGCACAAACCAGGACAGGGTCGGCGAGCAGTACTTC.

This clonotype appeared a few times. The chain joins TRBV28 to TRBJ2-7, with 9 bases fitting TRBD1. Trimming removed 4 bases from V and 3 bases from J; junction bases left unmatched: 16. Germline V gene data show CDR1 as MDHEN and CDR2 as SYDVKM. The CDR3 is made up of 18 amino acids. The CDR3 region is CASSSRDRARPHVYEQYF. The CDR3 DNA sequence: TGTGCCAGCAGTTCTCGGGACAGGGCTCGACCCCACGTCTACGAGCAGTACTTC.

The CDR3 spells CASSYPRRNTEAFF. CDR3 nucleotides: TGTGCCAGCAGTTACCCAAGACGGAACACTGAAGCTTTCTTT. The rearrangement uses TRBV6-2 or TRBV6-3 and TRBJ1-1; D call uncertain. V gave up 2 bases and J gave up 1 base, with 8 bases separating them. CDR1 is MNHEY and CDR2 is SVGEGT in the germline V gene. The CDR3 covers 14 residues.

V is TRBV5-1 and J is TRBJ2-7, with D hard to call. CDR1 is SGHRS and CDR2 is YFSETQ in the germline V gene. The CDR3 runs 13 residues. The ends were cut back, 1 base at V and 4 bases at J, with 9 bases in the middle. CDR3 residues: CASSLPESYEQYF. The CDR3 DNA is TGCGCCAGCAGCTTGCCGGAGAGTTACGAGCAGTACTTC.

This clonotype was seen a few times. CDR3 amino acids: CSAGTGGNNQPQHF. The CDR3 DNA sequence: TGCAGTGCGGGTACAGGGGGGAACAATCAGCCCCAGCATTTT. The chain is built from TRBV20-1 and TRBJ1-5; 8 positions agree with TRBD1. CDR1 and CDR2 from the germline V gene are DFQATT and SNEGSKA (reference sequence). J gave up 3 bases and V 6 bases, and 7 bases lay outside the gene matches. The CDR3 totals 14 residues.

This clonotype occurred a few times. The chain recombines TRBV7-2 with TRBJ2-7; no clear D. CDR1 and CDR2 (germline): SGHTA, FQGNSA. The CDR3 is made up of 15 amino acids. Deletions cut 0 bases from V and 0 bases from J, with 9 bases between. CDR3 in amino acids: CASSLAWVSSYEQYF. The DNA of the CDR3 is TGTGCCAGCAGCTTAGCTTGGGTGAGCTCCTACGAGCAGTACTTC.

V usage is TRBV7-2 and J usage is TRBJ2-5; D remains ambiguous. The V end was cut by 3 bases, the J end by 5 bases, with 13 bases between. The CDR3 is made up of 14 amino acids. CDR1 SGHTA and CDR2 FQGNSA come from the germline V gene. The CDR3 sequence is CASSFARVQETQYF. CDR3 nucleotide sequence: TGTGCCAGCAGCTTTGCGAGAGTCCAGGAGACCCAGTACTTC.